This paragraph covers one T cell receptor beta chain sequence. These data belong to a study of control samples from healthy donors and cancer patients. This CDR3 contains 15 residues. Trimming took off 2 bases at V and 5 bases at J, with 13 bases between the two ends. Germline assignment: CDR1 SGHKS and CDR2 YYEKEE (reference sequence). Profiled with immunoSEQ multiplex PCR; TCRdb holds only in-frame clones, not every one. Of 90,000 to 100,000 clones in the sample, about 80% are singletons; the top ten hold 10%. This sequence joins TRBV5-5 and TRBJ2-2, with D perhaps TRBD1 or TRBD2 (5 bases each). The receptor comes from a woman between 25 and 40 years old in good health. Sequenced material: blood. The CDR3 here is CASSLGPGLTGELFF. The CDR3 bases are TGTGCCAGCAGCTTAGGTCCGGGGCTAACCGGGGAGCTGTTTTTT.